The 30 T cell receptor beta chains given below trace back to one sample, sequenced in a study of T cells after somatic rescue of genetic block. This table comes from immunoSEQ multiplex PCR, and its TCRdb copy is limited to in-frame clones, with some not included. The profile shows 65,000 to 70,000 clones, under 95% of them singletons. Sequencing was carried out using peripheral blood mononuclear cells (PBMCs). The receptors shown here come from a man between 40 and 49 years old.

The chain uses TRBV6-1 and TRBJ2-1; D is uncertain. Trimming cost V 5 bases and J 9 bases, with 14 bases left between them. There are 13 residues in the CDR3. Germline V CDR1 and CDR2: MNHNS, SASEGT. The CDR3 loop reads CASSTYTTAEQFF. The CDR3 nucleotides read TGTGCCAGCAGTACTTATACTACTGCTGAGCAGTTCTTC.

V usage is TRBV7-9 and J usage is TRBJ2-7; D remains ambiguous. This CDR3 is 13 amino acids long. V lost 4 bases to trimming and J lost 3 bases, with 10 bases between them. Per the germline V gene, CDR1 is SEHNR and CDR2 is FQNEAQ (reference sequence). The CDR3 DNA sequence: TGTGCCAGCAGCTATCAGAGTTACTACGAGCAGTACTTC. This translates into CASSYQSYYEQYF.

The rearrangement uses TRBV10-2 and TRBJ1-4; D gene unclear. The CDR3 has 13 residues. Germline V gene data show CDR1 as WSHSY and CDR2 as SAAADI. V dropped 6 bases and J dropped 5 bases, with 10 bases sitting between them. The DNA for the CDR3 is TGCGCCAGCAGGGACTACAGAAATGAAAAACTGTTTTTT. Protein: CASRDYRNEKLFF.

The chain carries TRBV6-5 and TRBJ1-6; a possible D gene is TRBD1 (6 bases). Looked up from germline, CDR1 is MNHEY and CDR2 is SVGAGI. The CDR3 sequence is 13 residues long. Trimming cost V 10 bases and J 7 bases, with 14 bases left between them. CDR3 coding DNA: TGTGCCATCGTACAGGGTTGGAATTCACCCCTCCACTTT. As protein: CAIVQGWNSPLHF.

The chain is built from TRBV27 and TRBJ2-5; D is unresolved. The germline V gene has CDR1 MNHEY and CDR2 SMNVEV (reference sequence). V dropped 2 bases and J dropped 5 bases, with 3 bases sitting between them. CDR3 length: 11 residues. The CDR3 nucleotides are TGTGCCAGCAGTTTAGGGGAGACCCAGTACTTC. Amino acids: CASSLGETQYF.

V and J are TRBV6-5 and TRBJ1-2, with 9 bases identical to TRBD1. CDR1 and CDR2 (germline): MNHEY, SVGAGI. The CDR3 loop spans 14 amino acids. With 6 bases clipped from V and 5 bases from J, the junction kept 7 bases outside the gene matches. In DNA, the CDR3 is TGTGCCAGCAGCACCCTAGGACAGGGGTATGGCTACACCTTC. Translated, it gives CASSTLGQGYGYTF.

This chain's CDR3 is CASSLETSGRQETQYF. The CDR3 bases are TGTGCCAGCAGCTTAGAGACTAGCGGGCGACAAGAGACCCAGTACTTC. V and J are TRBV7-8 and TRBJ2-5, with TRBD2 matching over 10 bases. Germline assignment: CDR1 SGHVS and CDR2 FQNEAQ. J was trimmed by 2 bases and V by 1 base; bases with no gene match: 4. The CDR3 is 16 amino acids.

The chain uses TRBV4-1 and TRBJ1-2; 8 bases fit TRBD1. CDR3 length: 16 residues. The ends lost 4 bases at V and 7 bases at J; junction bases unmatched: 14. Looked up from germline, CDR1 is MGHRA and CDR2 is YSYEKL. CDR3 loop: CASSLAQGAPLFGYTF. The CDR3 DNA is TGCGCCAGCAGCCTAGCGCAGGGGGCGCCACTATTTGGCTACACCTTC.

CDR3 amino acids: CASSEWGQGDQPQHF. The CDR3 DNA reads as TGTGCCAGCAGTGAATGGGGACAGGGCGACCAGCCCCAGCATTTT. The gene calls are TRBV6-1 and TRBJ1-5; TRBD1 aligns across 9 bases. Germline-derived CDR1 and CDR2 are MNHNS and SASEGT. This CDR3 comprises 15 residues. The ends lost 2 bases at V and 7 bases at J; junction bases unmatched: 6.

The chain's CDR3 is CASSKEGTFFFTDYEQYF. In DNA, the CDR3 is TGTGCCAGCAGCAAAGAGGGGACCTTTTTCTTTACGGACTACGAGCAGTACTTC. The J gene is TRBJ2-7, the V gene TRBV21-1. TRBV21-1 counts as a pseudogene. This CDR3 region has 18 residues.

CDR3 DNA sequence: TGTGCCAGCAGCTCGGCCATGGGAGAGACCCAGTACTTC. As protein: CASSSAMGETQYF. The chain links TRBV7-2 to TRBJ2-5, with D unresolved. CDR1 and CDR2 (germline): SGHTA, FQGNSA. With 4 bases removed from V and 4 bases from J, the gap between germline ends came to 10 bases. The CDR3 length is 13 residues.

The V and J genes are TRBV2 and TRBJ2-1; D possibly uses TRBD1 or TRBD2 (5 bases each). The CDR3 length is 14 residues. From germline, CDR1 is SNHLY and CDR2 FYNNEI. Trimming stripped 6 bases from V and 4 bases from J, with 13 bases between. CDR3 nucleotides: TGTGCCAGCAGCCCCGGGACGGGGTACAATGAGCAGTTCTTC. It translates to CASSPGTGYNEQFF. Using reference TRBV2 and TRBJ2-1 for the parts outside the CDR3, the full variable domain is EPEVTQTPSHQVTQMGQEVILRCVPISNHLYFYWYRQILGQKVEFLVSFYNNEISEKSEIFDDQFSVERPDGSNFTLKIRSTKLEDSAMYFCASSPGTGYNEQFFGPGTRLTVL.

This sequence joins TRBV5-6 and TRBJ2-7; D might be TRBD2 (6 bases). The V gene lost 4 bases and the J gene lost 2 bases, with 13 bases spanning the gap. Looked up from germline, CDR1 is SGHDT and CDR2 is YYEEEE. The CDR3 consists of 14 residues. CDR3 in DNA: TGTGCCAGCAGCCGGGGGACGGGACCCTACGAGCAGTACTTC. Its protein is CASSRGTGPYEQYF.

This chain uses TRBV18 with TRBJ2-5; TRBD1 matches at 7 bases. The J call may be in error: the DNA end matches TRBJ2-7 better. Germline values: CDR1 KGHSH, CDR2 LQKENI. CDR3 length: 16 amino acids. This CDR3 is CASSPLVTGTSYEQYF. The CDR3 region has the DNA TGTGCCAGCTCACCACTAGTGACAGGGACCTCCTACGAGCAGTACTTC.

This chain links TRBV5-1 with TRBJ1-4, with D perhaps matching TRBD1 (5 bases). Germline CDR1 and CDR2: SGHRS and YFSETQ. The V and J ends lost 0 bases and 5 bases respectively, with 17 bases between them. The CDR3 covers 17 residues. This CDR3 reads CASSLAVGTPGNEKLFF. For the CDR3, the DNA is TGCGCCAGCAGCTTGGCGGTGGGGACCCCAGGAAATGAAAAACTGTTTTTT.

The count of this clone is one. The chain is built from TRBV7-9 and TRBJ1-1, with 7 bases fitting TRBD1. CDR3 size: 14 residues. V gave up 5 bases and J gave up 1 base; unmatched junction bases: 4. Per germline, CDR1 SEHNR and CDR2 FQNEAQ (reference sequence). CDR3 nucleotide sequence: TGTGCCAGCAGCAAAGGACAGGAGAACACTGAAGCTTTCTTT. Its protein is CASSKGQENTEAFF.

V usage is TRBV25-1 and J usage is TRBJ2-7; TRBD1 matches at 9 bases. The CDR3 consists of 14 residues. The V gene end was trimmed by 3 bases and the J gene end by 0 bases; junction bases not matched to a gene: 0. Germline-derived CDR1 and CDR2 are MGHDK and SYGVNS. The CDR3 here is CASSETGGSYEQYF. The DNA for the CDR3 is TGTGCCAGCAGTGAGACAGGGGGCTCCTACGAGCAGTACTTC.

The rearrangement uses TRBV6-6 and TRBJ2-1; D might be TRBD1 (5 bases). Trimming stripped 7 bases from V and 9 bases from J, with 13 bases between. CDR3 length: 12 amino acids. The germline CDR1 and CDR2 sequences are MNHNY and SVGAGI (reference sequence). CDR3 region: CASTHDQGEQFF. The CDR3 DNA sequence: TGTGCCAGCACTCACGACCAGGGTGAGCAGTTCTTC.

The rearrangement links TRBV18 to TRBJ2-5, with D perhaps matching TRBD1 or TRBD2 (5 bases each). From germline, CDR1 is KGHSH and CDR2 LQKENI. This CDR3 contains 13 residues. Trimming took 2 bases from V and 5 from J, leaving 9 bases between them. CDR3 residues: CASSPEGRETQYF. The DNA of the CDR3 is TGTGCCAGCTCACCAGAGGGGCGGGAGACCCAGTACTTC.

V usage is TRBV6-5 and J usage is TRBJ2-3, with a tentative D call TRBD2 (7 bases). Between the trimmed V and J ends, which lost 0 bases and 4 bases, there was a span of 14 bases. CDR1 is MNHEY and CDR2 is SVGAGI in the germline V gene. This CDR3 is built from 16 residues. The CDR3 protein is CASSYSWGGKADTQYF. Here the CDR3 DNA reads TGTGCCAGCAGTTACTCCTGGGGGGGCAAGGCAGATACGCAGTATTTT.

The CDR3 coding sequence is TGTGCCAGCAGCTTAGCGGCAATGTCCCTCCAAAACATTCAGTACTTC. It specifies CASSLAAMSLQNIQYF. The chain uses TRBV7-2 and TRBJ2-4; D is undetermined. The V gene lost 0 bases and the J gene lost 5 bases, with 14 bases spanning the gap. This CDR3 spans 16 amino acids. The germline V gene encodes CDR1 SGHTA and CDR2 FQGNSA.

This chain links TRBV5-4 with TRBJ2-7, with 7 bases aligning to TRBD1. Germline assignment: CDR1 SGHNT and CDR2 YYREEE (reference sequence). The V segment lost 4 bases and the J segment 4 bases; nucleotides outside the gene matches: 14. This CDR3 has 16 amino acids. CDR3 DNA sequence: TGTGCCAGCAGCAGGTGGGGCTCCCAGGGGGATTACGAGCAGTACTTC. Its translation: CASSRWGSQGDYEQYF.

This chain joins TRBV18 and TRBJ1-5, with TRBD1 matching 10 bases. V shed 6 bases and J 9 bases; nucleotides not matched to a gene: 8. Per the germline V gene, CDR1 is KGHSH and CDR2 is LQKENI. The length of the CDR3 is 14 residues. In DNA, the CDR3 is TGTGCCAGCTCCCCCGGGACAGGGGATCGGCCCCAGCATTTT. It translates to CASSPGTGDRPQHF.

V usage is TRBV18 and J usage is TRBJ2-2, with D hard to call. From germline, CDR1 is KGHSH and CDR2 LQKENI. The V end was cut by 0 bases, the J end by 4 bases, with 15 bases between. The CDR3 is 17 amino acids. This CDR3 is CASSPPGVQAATGELFF. The DNA for the CDR3 is TGTGCCAGCTCACCACCAGGTGTCCAGGCCGCCACCGGGGAGCTGTTTTTT.

The chain links TRBV2 to TRBJ1-1; possible D gene TRBD1, 5 bases. V lost 3 bases and J 11 bases, leaving 10 bases between the germline ends. The CDR3 runs 11 residues. CDR1 SNHLY and CDR2 FYNNEI come from the germline V gene. The DNA of the CDR3 is TGTGCCAGCAGTGAGGGTTGGGGGGCTTTCTTT. It yields the protein CASSEGWGAFF. Complete variable domain (other parts from reference TRBV2 and TRBJ1-1): EPEVTQTPSHQVTQMGQEVILRCVPISNHLYFYWYRQILGQKVEFLVSFYNNEISEKSEIFDDQFSVERPDGSNFTLKIRSTKLEDSAMYFCASSEGWGAFFGQGTRLTVV.

The CDR3: CASSRLTGGNYGYTF. CDR3 nucleotides: TGCGCCAGCAGCCGATTGACAGGGGGCAACTATGGCTACACCTTC. This chain joins TRBV4-1 and TRBJ1-2; 10 bases align to TRBD1. The CDR3 length is 15 residues. The V gene's germline CDR1 is MGHRA and CDR2 YSYEKL. V was pared by 4 bases and J by 2 bases, with 4 bases of the junction left unmatched.

The CDR3, as DNA: TGTGCCTGGACCACGTCGGGGGGCCCGTTAACCAATCAGCCCCAGCATTTT. Its protein product is CAWTTSGGPLTNQPQHF. The J gene is TRBJ1-5, the V gene TRBV30; D possibly corresponds to TRBD1 (6 bases). Germline CDR1 is GTSNPN and CDR2 is SVGIG (reference sequence). The length of the CDR3 is 17 residues. V was shortened by 4 bases and J by 3 bases, with 22 bases between the two germline ends.

This chain uses TRBV6-4 with TRBJ2-7; D is possibly TRBD1 (5 bases). Germline CDR1 is MRHNA and CDR2 is SNTAGT. Trimming took 2 bases from V and 3 from J, leaving 11 bases between them. This CDR3 region has 14 residues. The CDR3 DNA sequence: TGTGCCAGCAGTGACCCAGGACATAGCTACGAGCAGTACTTC. Translating gives CASSDPGHSYEQYF.

The V gene is TRBV6-6, the J gene TRBJ2-7, with 7 bases identical to TRBD2. The V segment lost 2 bases and the J segment 3 bases; nucleotides outside the gene matches: 1. CDR3 length equals 13 residues. Germline V CDR1 and CDR2: MNHNY, SVGAGI (reference sequence). CDR3 DNA: TGTGCCAGCAGTTACCAGCGGGACTACGAGCAGTACTTC. It translates to CASSYQRDYEQYF.

This clone was found once. The rearrangement uses TRBV6-1 and TRBJ1-5; D may be TRBD1 (6 bases). The CDR3 is 14 residues long. Germline loops: CDR1 MNHNS, CDR2 SASEGT. The ends were cut back, 3 bases at V and 7 bases at J, with 13 bases in the middle. The CDR3 bases are TGTGCCAGCAGTGACCGGGGGCGCAGGCAGCCCCAGCATTTT. It encodes CASSDRGRRQPQHF.